These 13 T cell receptor beta chains originate from one sample sequenced in a study of CD8+ T cells in alopecia areata. RNA was isolated and reverse transcribed to cDNA, the sequencing template. Sequencing was performed with immunoSEQ multiplex PCR; in TCRdb, only in-frame clones are kept and a portion is missing. The table includes about 140,000 clones, about 88% detected once. Treatment in this sample: oral pan-JAK inhibitor, 5-10 mg twice daily. The sequencing here drew on CD8+ T cells sorted from blood, taken at week 4, from a patient treated with tofacitinib. The origin of the receptors is a human donor with alopecia areata.

As for this clone: The sample holds other DNA sequences that translate to the same CDR3. The V gene is TRBV9, the J gene TRBJ2-2; TRBD2 might be the D (5 bases). CDR1 SGDLS and CDR2 YYNGEE come from the germline V gene. The CDR3 has 14 amino acids. V gave up 0 bases and J gave up 5 bases, with 8 bases separating them. The CDR3 spells CASSVGGGTGELFF. The DNA for the CDR3 is TGTGCCAGCAGCGTAGGTGGAGGAACCGGGGAGCTGTTTTTT.

The chain combines TRBV7-8 with TRBJ2-1, with D perhaps given as TRBD1 or TRBD2 (6 bases each). Germline CDR1 reads SGHVS; CDR2 reads FQNEAQ. The ends were cut back, 7 bases at V and 6 bases at J, with 19 bases in the middle. The CDR3 runs to 15 residues. The CDR3 region has the DNA TGTGCCAGCACCAAGAGGGGGGAGAAGGGCAATGAGCAGTTCTTC. The encoded protein is CASTKRGEKGNEQFF.

The chain uses TRBV4-1 and TRBJ2-1; weak D call: TRBD2 (5 bases). This CDR3 spans 16 amino acids. The V end was cut by 3 bases, the J end by 4 bases, with 16 bases between. CDR1 and CDR2 (germline): MGHRA, YSYEKL. CDR3 region: CASSHRAGLDYNEQFF. CDR3 DNA sequence: TGCGCCAGCAGCCACCGGGCGGGCCTAGATTACAATGAGCAGTTCTTC.

This rearrangement joins TRBV29-1 to TRBJ2-1; possibly TRBD1 for D (6 bases). Germline CDR1 reads SQVTM; CDR2 reads ANQGSEA. V lost 8 bases and J lost 6, with 14 bases in between. The CDR3 length is 12 residues. CDR3 DNA sequence: TGCAGCTGGGGAGAACAGGGCAATGAGCAGTTCTTC. Translated, it gives CSWGEQGNEQFF.

The chain couples TRBV27 to TRBJ1-1; D gene uncertain. V was trimmed by 3 bases and J by 3 bases, leaving 8 bases between them. Germline-derived CDR1 and CDR2 are MNHEY and SMNVEV (reference sequence). This CDR3 spans 13 amino acids. The DNA of the CDR3 is TGTGCCAGCAGTTTGACGGGATACACTGAAGCTTTCTTT. It yields the protein CASSLTGYTEAFF.

This chain joins TRBV2 and TRBJ2-2; TRBD1 aligns across 9 bases. Germline-derived CDR1 and CDR2 are SNHLY and FYNNEI. The CDR3 totals 16 residues. The trim removed 6 bases at V and 1 base at J, leaving 6 bases unmatched. The CDR3 loop is CASRRGQGRNTGELFF. The CDR3 DNA reads TGTGCCAGCAGGAGGGGACAGGGTCGGAACACCGGGGAGCTGTTTTTT.

The chain recombines TRBV4-1 with TRBJ1-2; weak D call: TRBD1 (6 bases). There are 15 residues in the CDR3. CDR1 is MGHRA and CDR2 is YSYEKL in the germline V gene. V lost 0 bases to trimming and J lost 8 bases, with 16 bases between them. The CDR3: CASSQDGTKVEGYTF. Here the CDR3 DNA reads TGCGCCAGCAGCCAAGACGGGACAAAAGTTGAGGGCTACACCTTC.

This chain connects TRBV29-1 to TRBJ2-7; tentatively, D is TRBD2 (6 bases). V lost 5 bases, J lost 4 bases, and 9 bases lay in between. Germline CDR1 SQVTM, CDR2 ANQGSEA. The CDR3 is 11 amino acids. CDR3 protein: CSVISGYEQYF. CDR3 coding DNA: TGCAGCGTTATTAGCGGATACGAGCAGTACTTC.

This clone was recorded a few times. This chain links TRBV7-8 with TRBJ2-1, with 7 bases fitting TRBD1. This CDR3 is built from 16 residues. The trim removed 2 bases at V and 5 bases at J, leaving 9 bases unmatched. Germline lookup yields CDR1 SGHVS and CDR2 FQNEAQ. CDR3 nucleotide sequence: TGTGCCAGCAGCTTAACCCCGACAGGGCTCCACAATGAGCAGTTCTTC. It codes for CASSLTPTGLHNEQFF.

This chain joins TRBV29-1 and TRBJ2-7; D may be TRBD1 (7 bases). CDR1 and CDR2 from the germline V gene are SQVTM and ANQGSEA. The V end lost 6 bases, the J end lost 4 bases, and 16 bases lay between the germline ends. CDR3 size: 13 residues. The CDR3 reads CSVKAGQQYEQYF. CDR3 in DNA: TGCAGCGTAAAGGCGGGACAGCAGTACGAGCAGTACTTC.

The V gene is TRBV5-1, the J gene TRBJ2-7, with D perhaps given as TRBD1 or TRBD2 (6 bases each). Trimming took 0 bases from V and 0 from J, leaving 13 bases between them. CDR1 and CDR2 (germline): SGHRS, YFSETQ. The length of the CDR3 is 16 residues. CDR3 coding DNA: TGCGCCAGCAGCTTGGATCCGGGGGCCCCCTCCTACGAGCAGTACTTC. The encoded protein is CASSLDPGAPSYEQYF.

This clone showed up just once. The chain uses TRBV29-1 and TRBJ2-7; possible D gene TRBD2, 5 bases. Per germline, CDR1 SQVTM and CDR2 ANQGSEA. This CDR3 contains 13 residues. Trimming left V 3 bases short and J 0 bases short, with 9 bases between. CDR3 amino acids: CSVEVGDSYEQYF. The CDR3 DNA is TGCAGCGTTGAGGTGGGAGACTCCTACGAGCAGTACTTC.

In this sample, this clone turned up once. CDR3 protein: CASSLTAGGSLYNEQFF. The CDR3 region has the DNA TGTGCCAGCAGCTTAACCGCAGGGGGGAGCCTCTACAATGAGCAGTTCTTC. The V call is TRBV7-3, the J call TRBJ2-1; D may be TRBD1 (7 bases). The CDR3 consists of 17 residues. V shed 0 bases and J shed 3 bases, with 15 bases lying between them. Germline CDR1 and CDR2: SGHTA and FQGTGA.